This T cell receptor beta chain was documented in a study of cytomegalovirus exposure and HLA in healthy donors. There are a few counts of this clone. Its antigen is unidentified. Findings of the study overall: The CMV antigen specificity of a few CMV-associated chains was confirmed through in vitro analysis. When a later analysis was performed, an Asian-associated ancestry cluster reportedly had fewer N-insertions than the 666-donor mean.

All the people who gave samples were healthy bone marrow donors. With 60 Vbeta and 13 Jbeta primers, the PCR was carried out. Here immunoSEQ multiplex PCR was the method, and the copy in TCRdb shows in-frame clones only, minus some. The sample records 150,000 or so clones, approximately 79% being singletons. The specimen sequenced was PBMCs. The origin of this receptor is a woman between 50 and 59 years old in good health and CMV-seropositive.

CDR3 amino acids: CASSQDRGTLLHEQYF. DNA for the CDR3: TGCGCCAGCAGCCAAGATAGGGGGACCTTGCTCCACGAGCAGTACTTC. V is TRBV4-3 and J is TRBJ2-5; D might be TRBD1 (6 bases). The J call is in doubt because the DNA end fits TRBJ2-7 better. CDR3 length: 16 residues. Germline V gene data show CDR1 as LGHNA and CDR2 as YSLEER.